Sequencing of this T cell receptor (beta chain) was carried out in a study of blood T cell repertoires in COVID-19. About the research overall: Sources were T cells, B-cell-depleted T cells, or PBMCs; the material itself was cDNA or gDNA.

V shed 4 bases and J shed 7 bases, with 8 bases lying between them. There are 13 residues in the CDR3. Germline V lookup: CDR1 MNHEY, CDR2 SMNVEV (reference sequence). Per the authors' pipeline: Amplification with reference gene primers provided the estimates of nucleated cell counts. Profiled with immunoSEQ multiplex PCR; TCRdb holds only in-frame clones, not every one. V and J calls plus clone size are reproduced from that table; the DNA served to infer D and trimming. The sample lists 260,000 or so clones, roughly 90% occurring once. This TCR was recovered from a young man with active or convalescent COVID-19. The chain uses TRBV27 and TRBJ1-6, with D maybe TRBD1 (5 bases). The sequenced sample consisted of peripheral blood. In nucleotides, the CDR3 is TGTGCCAGCAGTTCCGGGGGAAATTCACCCCTCCACTTT. Encoded protein: CASSSGGNSPLHF.